Only one count was recorded for the clone carrying this T cell receptor beta chain. Its antigen is still unknown. The data originate from a study of T cells in Graves' hyperthyroidism and ophthalmopathy. General study points: Clonotypes that were expanded in thyroid above 0.001 mostly appeared in blood too.

From RNA transcripts, TCR beta CDR3 regions were amplified. RT-PCR in the first round (using the HTBI primer set) targeted the TCR CDR3. TCRdb reprocessed the multiplex PCR reads via MiXCR and lists one record per CDR3 protein. Here the sample spans hundreds of thousands of distinct CDR3 sequences, less than 20% being singletons. The CDR3 contains 13 residues. The germline CDR1 and CDR2 sequences are SNHLY and FYNNEI. The ends lost 7 bases at V and 0 bases at J; junction bases unmatched: 2. The PBMCs studied were ones that came from 10 ml fresh peripheral blood. The sample was blood. V usage is TRBV2 and J usage is TRBJ1-1; 7 bases fit TRBD1. This receptor was taken from a man between 45 and 60 years old with Graves' ophthalmopathy. In DNA form, the CDR3 reads TGTGCCAGCACCGGACAGGTGAACACTGAAGCTTTCTTT. Amino acids: CASTGQVNTEAFF. The full variable domain, its missing parts supplied by reference TRBV2 and TRBJ1-1, is EPEVTQTPSHQVTQMGQEVILRCVPISNHLYFYWYRQILGQKVEFLVSFYNNEISEKSEIFDDQFSVERPDGSNFTLKIRSTKLEDSAMYFCASTGQVNTEAFFGQGTRLTVV.